The rows below give T cell receptor beta chains drawn from one sample of a study of cytomegalovirus exposure and HLA in healthy donors. TCRdb keeps only in-frame clones here, not all; method: immunoSEQ multiplex PCR. The table shows fewer than 350,000 clones, with 80% to 90% occurring only once. Sequencing was carried out using PBMCs. Receptors originate from a woman aged 18-30 years in good health and CMV-seronegative. The CDR3 runs from the conserved cysteine through the conserved F or W. The order of the fields is clone size, V gene, D gene, J gene, CDR3 protein, CDR3 DNA. The D gene is left open where the match is weak. Clone size is not always given. Where it is, it says once, few, many or a class for expanded clones.

size: .; V: TRBV9; D: .; J: TRBJ2-1; CDR3: CASSLHNEQFF; DNA: TGTGCCAGCAGCCTACACAATGAGCAGTTCTTC
size: .; V: TRBV5-8; D: TRBD2; J: TRBJ2-5; CDR3: CASSRGVGPNQETQYF; DNA: TGTGCCAGCAGCCGGGGGGTTGGGCCCAACCAAGAGACCCAGTACTTC
size: .; V: TRBV12-2; D: .; J: TRBJ1-2; CDR3: CASRSNGTAHGYTF; DNA: TGTGCAAGTCGCTCGAACGGGACAGCTCATGGCTACACCTTC
size: .; V: TRBV4-1; D: TRBD1; J: TRBJ1-1; CDR3: CASSFRQGKNTEAFF; DNA: TGCGCCAGCAGCTTCCGACAGGGGAAAAACACTGAAGCTTTCTTT
size: .; V: TRBV11-2; D: TRBD1; J: TRBJ1-6; CDR3: CASIQGTGNSPLHF; DNA: TGTGCCAGCATCCAAGGGACAGGGAATTCACCCCTCCACTTT
size: .; V: TRBV25-1; D: .; J: TRBJ2-1; CDR3: CASSPLGVGLSNNEQFF; DNA: TGTGCCAGCAGTCCCCTCGGAGTGGGGCTAAGCAACAATGAGCAGTTCTTC
size: .; V: TRBV11-3; D: .; J: TRBJ2-1; CDR3: CASSSMGDTNNEQFF; DNA: TGTGCCAGCAGCTCCATGGGGGACACGAACAATGAGCAGTTCTTC
size: .; V: TRBV9; D: .; J: TRBJ1-5; CDR3: CASSVSGNSNQPQHF; DNA: TGTGCCAGCAGCGTAAGCGGAAATAGCAATCAGCCCCAGCATTTT
size: few; V: TRBV7-3; D: TRBD2; J: TRBJ2-5; CDR3: CASSFGSGGSGETQYF; DNA: TGTGCCAGCAGCTTTGGCAGCGGGGGGTCGGGAGAGACCCAGTACTTC
size: .; V: TRBV6-5; D: TRBD1; J: TRBJ2-7; CDR3: CASGDSYEQYF; DNA: TGTGCCAGCGGGGACAGCTACGAGCAGTACTTC
size: once; V: TRBV6-5; D: TRBD2; J: TRBJ2-7; CDR3: CASRPRLASYEQYF; DNA: TGTGCCAGCAGGCCTAGACTAGCTTCCTACGAGCAGTACTTC
size: .; V: TRBV18; D: TRBD1; J: TRBJ1-6; CDR3: CASSPDREVPLHF; DNA: TGTGCCAGCTCACCGGACAGGGAGGTTCCCCTCCACTTT
size: few; V: TRBV11-2; D: TRBD1; J: TRBJ2-1; CDR3: CASSSDRAATQQFF; DNA: TGTGCCAGCAGCTCGGACAGGGCGGCCACGCAGCAGTTCTTC
size: .; V: TRBV2; D: .; J: TRBJ1-2; CDR3: CASMPPGLNYGYTF; DNA: TGTGCCAGCATGCCCCCGGGATTAAACTATGGCTACACCTTC
size: .; V: TRBV19; D: TRBD2; J: TRBJ2-7; CDR3: CASSIRTSGPYEQYF; DNA: TGTGCCAGTAGTATAAGGACTAGCGGTCCCTACGAGCAGTACTTC
size: .; V: TRBV2; D: TRBD1; J: TRBJ1-2; CDR3: CASSVGQGSSGYTF; DNA: TGTGCCAGCAGTGTCGGACAGGGGTCAAGTGGCTACACCTTC
size: .; V: TRBV29-1; D: .; J: TRBJ2-7; CDR3: CSVETGGGPWEQYF; DNA: TGCAGCGTTGAGACTGGGGGGGGCCCTTGGGAGCAGTACTTC
size: .; V: TRBV30; D: .; J: TRBJ1-1; CDR3: CAWSRNTEAFF; DNA: TGTGCCTGGAGCAGGAACACTGAAGCTTTCTTT
size: .; V: TRBV7-9; D: TRBD1; J: TRBJ1-2; CDR3: CASSSLGQGDLGYTF; DNA: TGTGCCAGCAGCTCTCTAGGACAGGGGGACTTGGGCTACACCTTC
size: .; V: TRBV2; D: TRBD2; J: TRBJ2-3; CDR3: CASSEYPEGGESTDTQYF; DNA: TGTGCCAGCAGTGAATACCCCGAGGGAGGGGAGAGCACAGATACGCAGTATTTT
size: .; V: TRBV5-1; D: .; J: TRBJ2-1; CDR3: CASSLYNNEQFF; DNA: TGCGCCAGCAGCTTGTACAACAATGAGCAGTTCTTC
size: .; V: TRBV7-9; D: .; J: TRBJ2-1; CDR3: CSSSLDSYNEQFF; DNA: TGTTCCAGCAGCTTGGACTCTTACAATGAGCAGTTCTTC
size: .; V: TRBV2; D: TRBD1; J: TRBJ2-7; CDR3: CASRTGGYEQYF; DNA: TGTGCCAGCCGGACAGGGGGCTACGAGCAGTACTTC
size: .; V: TRBV2; D: TRBD2; J: TRBJ2-3; CDR3: CASPSGGRTDTQYF; DNA: TGTGCCAGTCCTAGCGGGGGGCGGACAGATACGCAGTATTTT
size: few; V: TRBV5-4; D: TRBD1; J: TRBJ1-6; CDR3: CASSLDRGNSPLHF; DNA: TGTGCCAGCAGCTTGGACAGGGGTAATTCACCCCTCCACTTT
size: .; V: TRBV5-1; D: .; J: TRBJ2-2; CDR3: CASSLTANTGELFF; DNA: TGCGCCAGCAGCTTGACAGCGAACACCGGGGAGCTGTTTTTT
size: .; V: TRBV5-1; D: .; J: TRBJ2-7; CDR3: CASSLDGVAYEQYF; DNA: TGCGCCAGCAGCTTGGACGGGGTTGCCTACGAGCAGTACTTC
size: .; V: TRBV6-5; D: .; J: TRBJ1-1; CDR3: CASRRDSAAFF; DNA: TGTGCCAGCAGGAGAGACAGTGCAGCTTTCTTT
size: .; V: TRBV5-4; D: .; J: TRBJ2-2; CDR3: CASSPTQGFNGGELFF; DNA: TGTGCCAGCAGCCCAACACAGGGTTTTAACGGCGGGGAGCTGTTTTTT
size: .; V: TRBV29-1; D: .; J: TRBJ1-6; CDR3: CSVEDLVTASSYNSPLHF; DNA: TGCAGCGTTGAAGATCTGGTGACAGCGAGCTCCTATAATTCACCCCTCCACTTT
size: .; V: TRBV6-5; D: TRBD1; J: TRBJ1-3; CDR3: CASSTGDLDGNTIYF; DNA: TGTGCCAGCAGCACAGGGGATCTGGATGGAAACACCATATATTTT
size: .; V: TRBV4-2; D: TRBD2; J: TRBJ2-1; CDR3: CASSNILAGGPGQQFF; DNA: TGTGCCAGCAGCAATATACTAGCGGGGGGGCCGGGCCAGCAGTTCTTC
size: .; V: TRBV5-1; D: .; J: TRBJ1-4; CDR3: CASSLGGGKLFF; DNA: TGCGCCAGCAGCTTGGGGGGAGGAAAACTGTTTTTT
size: .; V: TRBV19; D: TRBD1; J: TRBJ1-2; CDR3: CASSIGDSYGYTF; DNA: TGTGCCAGTAGTATAGGGGACAGCTATGGCTACACCTTC
size: .; V: TRBV19; D: TRBD1; J: TRBJ2-7; CDR3: CASTLQDRGPYEQYF; DNA: TGTGCCAGTACCTTACAAGACAGGGGGCCCTACGAGCAGTACTTC
size: once; V: TRBV2; D: TRBD1; J: TRBJ1-1; CDR3: CASSFGQGGYTEAFF; DNA: TGTGCCAGCAGCTTTGGACAGGGGGGCTACACTGAAGCTTTCTTT
size: once; V: TRBV5-4; D: TRBD2; J: TRBJ2-2; CDR3: CASSLGLAGAANTGELFF; DNA: TGTGCCAGCAGCTTGGGTCTAGCGGGGGCCGCGAACACCGGGGAGCTGTTTTTT
size: once; V: TRBV6-1; D: .; J: TRBJ2-7; CDR3: CASSDLPGHSLYEQYF; DNA: TGTGCCAGCAGTGACCTTCCGGGACATTCTCTCTACGAGCAGTACTTC
size: .; V: TRBV11-2; D: .; J: TRBJ1-1; CDR3: CASSREGKTEAFF; DNA: TGTGCCAGCAGCCGGGAAGGAAAAACTGAAGCTTTCTTT
size: .; V: TRBV11-2; D: TRBD1; J: TRBJ1-1; CDR3: CASSFLDRRTEAFF; DNA: TGTGCCAGCAGCTTTTTGGACAGGCGCACTGAAGCTTTCTTT
size: .; V: TRBV27; D: .; J: TRBJ2-3; CDR3: CASSLGGSTDTQYF; DNA: TGTGCCAGCAGTTTAGGCGGAAGCACAGATACGCAGTATTTT
size: .; V: TRBV6-6; D: .; J: TRBJ2-1; CDR3: CASEAASSYNEQFF; DNA: TGTGCCAGCGAGGCGGCAAGCTCCTACAATGAGCAGTTCTTC
size: .; V: TRBV1; D: .; J: TRBJ2-7; CDR3: CTSSPRRSGVFHEQYF; DNA: TGCACCAGCAGCCCAAGGAGGAGCGGGGTATTCCACGAGCAGTACTTC
size: .; V: TRBV6-6; D: .; J: TRBJ1-4; CDR3: CASRGGAGNWNEKLFF; DNA: TGTGCCAGCAGAGGGGGGGCCGGGAATTGGAATGAAAAACTGTTTTTT
size: .; V: TRBV21-1; D: .; J: TRBJ1-1; CDR3: CASSKEVRGLVNTEAFF; DNA: TGTGCCAGCAGCAAAGAAGTCAGGGGGCTGGTGAACACTGAAGCTTTCTTT
size: .; V: TRBV9; D: TRBD2; J: TRBJ2-7; CDR3: CASSETSGATYEQYF; DNA: TGTGCCAGCAGCGAGACTAGCGGGGCAACCTACGAGCAGTACTTC
size: .; V: TRBV5-5; D: TRBD1; J: TRBJ1-3; CDR3: CASTPGTAVSGNTIYF; DNA: TGTGCCAGCACTCCCGGGACAGCGGTCTCTGGAAACACCATATATTTT
size: few; V: TRBV9; D: TRBD2; J: TRBJ2-3; CDR3: CASSVGRGGTDTQYF; DNA: TGTGCCAGCAGCGTAGGGCGCGGGGGGACAGATACGCAGTATTTT
size: .; V: TRBV9; D: .; J: TRBJ1-2; CDR3: CASSPTTALNYGYTF; DNA: TGTGCCAGCAGCCCCACGACAGCCCTCAACTATGGCTACACCTTC
size: once; V: TRBV2; D: TRBD1; J: TRBJ2-2; CDR3: CVWQGANSGELFF; DNA: TGTGTCTGGCAGGGGGCTAACAGCGGGGAGCTGTTTTTT
size: .; V: TRBV12-5; D: .; J: TRBJ2-4; CDR3: CASGDGTGNIQYF; DNA: TGTGCTAGTGGTGACGGGACTGGAAACATTCAGTACTTC
size: .; V: TRBV19; D: .; J: TRBJ1-5; CDR3: CASSIVYSNQPQHF; DNA: TGTGCCAGTAGTATAGTCTATAGCAATCAGCCCCAGCATTTT
size: .; V: TRBV2; D: .; J: TRBJ1-5; CDR3: CASSEQLPPNQPQHF; DNA: TGTGCCAGCAGTGAGCAACTGCCCCCCAATCAGCCCCAGCATTTT